A single T cell receptor (beta chain) is shown here with its context. Its specificity is not known. These data originate in a study of shared clonotypes between healthy human individuals. Study results and limitations: Clonotype sharing across a handful of donors was observed for roughly 5% of naive CD4 clonotypes.

Assay used: immunoSEQ multiplex PCR; TCRdb lists only in-frame clones, some missing. The sample has fewer than 1.8 million clones, just under 99% seen once. V was trimmed by 4 bases and J by 0 bases, leaving 4 bases between them. CDR3 length equals 12 residues. Germline loops: CDR1 PRHDT, CDR2 FYEKMQ (reference sequence). What was sequenced was naive CD4+ T cells sorted from blood. Subset: CD45RA+ positively selected. The receptor comes from a man in his thirties or forties in good health. J is TRBJ2-7 and V is TRBV13; unclear D gene. The DNA of the CDR3 is TGTGCCAGCAGCTCAACCTCCTACGAGCAGTACTTC. Translation gives CASSSTSYEQYF.